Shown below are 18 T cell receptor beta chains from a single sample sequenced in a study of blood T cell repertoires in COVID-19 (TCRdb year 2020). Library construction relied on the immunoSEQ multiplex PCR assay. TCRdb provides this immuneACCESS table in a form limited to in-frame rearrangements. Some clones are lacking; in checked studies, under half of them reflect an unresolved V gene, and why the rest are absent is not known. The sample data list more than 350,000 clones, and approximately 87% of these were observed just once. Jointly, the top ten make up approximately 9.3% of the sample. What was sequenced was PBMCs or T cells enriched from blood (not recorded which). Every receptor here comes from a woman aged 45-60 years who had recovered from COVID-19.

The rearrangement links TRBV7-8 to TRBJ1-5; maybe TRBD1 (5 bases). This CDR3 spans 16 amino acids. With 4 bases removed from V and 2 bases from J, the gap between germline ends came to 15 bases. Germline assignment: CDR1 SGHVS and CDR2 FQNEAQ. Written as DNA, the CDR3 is TGTGCCAGCAGCTCTAGTCAGGGTGCGGGCAATCAGCCCCAGCATTTT. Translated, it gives CASSSSQGAGNQPQHF.

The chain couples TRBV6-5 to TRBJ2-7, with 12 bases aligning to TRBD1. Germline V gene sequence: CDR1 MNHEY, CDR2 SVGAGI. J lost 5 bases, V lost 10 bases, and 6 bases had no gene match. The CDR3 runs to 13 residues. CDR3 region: CATTGQGAHEQYF. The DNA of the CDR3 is TGTGCCACCACGGGACAGGGGGCCCACGAGCAGTACTTC.

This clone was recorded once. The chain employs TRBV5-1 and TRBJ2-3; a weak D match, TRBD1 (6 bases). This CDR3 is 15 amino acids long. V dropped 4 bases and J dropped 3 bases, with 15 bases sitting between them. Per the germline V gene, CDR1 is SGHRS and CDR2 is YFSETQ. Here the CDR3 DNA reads TGCGCCAGCAGCCCCGGTGTGAGGGGGACAGATACGCAGTATTTT. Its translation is CASSPGVRGTDTQYF.

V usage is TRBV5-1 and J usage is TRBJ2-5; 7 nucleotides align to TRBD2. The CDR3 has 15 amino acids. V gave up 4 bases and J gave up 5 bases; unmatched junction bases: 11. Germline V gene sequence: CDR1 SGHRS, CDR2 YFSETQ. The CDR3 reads CASSPAPGRGETQYF. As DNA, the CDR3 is TGCGCCAGCAGCCCCGCCCCAGGGCGGGGGGAGACCCAGTACTTC. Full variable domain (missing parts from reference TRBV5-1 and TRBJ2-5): KAGVTQTPRYLIKTRGQQVTLSCSPISGHRSVSWYQQTPGQGLQFLFEYFSETQRNKGNFPGRFSGRQFSNSRSEMNVSTLELGDSALYLCASSPAPGRGETQYFGPGTRLLVL.

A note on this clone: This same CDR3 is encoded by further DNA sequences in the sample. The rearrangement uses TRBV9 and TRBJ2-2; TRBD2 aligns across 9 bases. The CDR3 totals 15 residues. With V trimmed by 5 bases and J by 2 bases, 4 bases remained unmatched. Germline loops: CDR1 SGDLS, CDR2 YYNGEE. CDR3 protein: CASSASGVNTGELFF. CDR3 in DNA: TGTGCCAGCAGTGCTAGCGGGGTAAACACCGGGGAGCTGTTTTTT.

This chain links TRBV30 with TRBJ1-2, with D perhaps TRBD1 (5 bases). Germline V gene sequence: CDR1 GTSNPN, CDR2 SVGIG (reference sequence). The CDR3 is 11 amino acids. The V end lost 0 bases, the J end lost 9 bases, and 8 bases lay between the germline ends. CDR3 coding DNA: TGTGCCTGGAGTGTTAGGGGAAGCTACACCTTC. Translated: CAWSVRGSYTF.

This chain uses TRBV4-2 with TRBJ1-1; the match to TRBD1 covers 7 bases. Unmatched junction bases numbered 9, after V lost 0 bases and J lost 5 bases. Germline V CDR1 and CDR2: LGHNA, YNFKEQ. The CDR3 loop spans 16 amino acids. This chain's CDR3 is CASSQESKGARTEAFF. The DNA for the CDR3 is TGTGCCAGCAGCCAAGAGTCGAAGGGGGCGAGGACTGAAGCTTTCTTT.

CDR3 nucleotide sequence: TGCGCCAGCAGCTTACTAGCGGGGGGGCAAGAGACCCAGTACTTC. Encoded protein: CASSLLAGGQETQYF. V is TRBV5-1 and J is TRBJ2-5; the match to TRBD2 covers 13 bases. Unmatched junction bases numbered 0, after V lost 2 bases and J lost 2 bases. The CDR3 totals 15 residues. Germline CDR1 and CDR2: SGHRS and YFSETQ.

The CDR3 region is CASRQTGGPYEQYF. In DNA form, the CDR3 reads TGTGCCAGCAGACAAACAGGGGGCCCCTACGAGCAGTACTTC. The V call is TRBV11-2, the J call TRBJ2-7; TRBD1 matches at 9 bases. This CDR3 region has 14 residues. V gave up 6 bases and J gave up 2 bases; unmatched junction bases: 5. Germline loops: CDR1 SGHAT, CDR2 FQNNGV.

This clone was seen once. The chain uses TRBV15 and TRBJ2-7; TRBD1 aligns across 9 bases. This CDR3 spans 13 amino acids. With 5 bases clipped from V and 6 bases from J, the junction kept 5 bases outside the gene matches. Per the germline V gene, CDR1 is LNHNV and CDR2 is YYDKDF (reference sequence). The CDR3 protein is CATSWGQGGEQYF. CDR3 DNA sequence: TGTGCCACCAGCTGGGGACAGGGTGGCGAGCAGTACTTC.

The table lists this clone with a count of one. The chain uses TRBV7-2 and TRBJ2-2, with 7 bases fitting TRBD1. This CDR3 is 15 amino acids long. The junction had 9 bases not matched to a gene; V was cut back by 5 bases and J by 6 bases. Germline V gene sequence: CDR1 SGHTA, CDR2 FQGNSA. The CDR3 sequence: CASSTQGQGAGELFF. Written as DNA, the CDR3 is TGTGCCAGCAGCACGCAGGGCCAGGGGGCCGGGGAGCTGTTTTTT.

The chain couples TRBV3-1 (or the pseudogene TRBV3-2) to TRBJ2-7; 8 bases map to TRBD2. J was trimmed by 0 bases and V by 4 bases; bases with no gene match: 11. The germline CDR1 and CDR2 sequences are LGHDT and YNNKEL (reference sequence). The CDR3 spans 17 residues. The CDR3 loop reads CASSPGASGGSSYEQYF. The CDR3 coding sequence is TGTGCCAGCAGCCCCGGCGCCAGCGGGGGAAGCTCCTACGAGCAGTACTTC.

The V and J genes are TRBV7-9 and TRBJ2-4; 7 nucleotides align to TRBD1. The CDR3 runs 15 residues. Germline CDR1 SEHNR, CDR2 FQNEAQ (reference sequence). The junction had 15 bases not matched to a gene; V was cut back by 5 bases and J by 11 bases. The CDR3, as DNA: TGTGCCAGCAGCACCTGGGACAGCCCGAAGGGGGTTCAGTACTTC. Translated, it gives CASSTWDSPKGVQYF.

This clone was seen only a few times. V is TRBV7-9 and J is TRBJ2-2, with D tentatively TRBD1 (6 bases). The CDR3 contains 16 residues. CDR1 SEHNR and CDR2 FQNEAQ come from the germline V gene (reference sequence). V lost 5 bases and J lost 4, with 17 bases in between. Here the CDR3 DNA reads TGTGCCAGCAGCCTTCCTACAGGGTTTGGCACCGGGGAGCTGTTTTTT. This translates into CASSLPTGFGTGELFF.

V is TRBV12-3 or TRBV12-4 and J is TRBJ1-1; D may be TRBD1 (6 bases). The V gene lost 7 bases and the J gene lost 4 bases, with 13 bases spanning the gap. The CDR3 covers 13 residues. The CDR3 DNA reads TGTGCCAGCACCGACACAGGGACCACTGAAGCTTTCTTT. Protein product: CASTDTGTTEAFF.

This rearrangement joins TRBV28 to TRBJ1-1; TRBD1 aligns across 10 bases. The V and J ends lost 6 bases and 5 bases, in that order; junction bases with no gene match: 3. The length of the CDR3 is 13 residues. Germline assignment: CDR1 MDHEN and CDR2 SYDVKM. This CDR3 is CASSRDRGTEAFF. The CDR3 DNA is TGTGCCAGCAGCCGGGACAGGGGAACTGAAGCTTTCTTT.

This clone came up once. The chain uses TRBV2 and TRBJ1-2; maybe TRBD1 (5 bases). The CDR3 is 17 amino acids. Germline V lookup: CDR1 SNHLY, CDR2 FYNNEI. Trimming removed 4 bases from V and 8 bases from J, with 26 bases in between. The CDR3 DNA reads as TGTGCCAGCAGTGGGATCGGTTTTCGTCAGAACCGGGGGGGCTACACCTTC. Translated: CASSGIGFRQNRGGYTF.

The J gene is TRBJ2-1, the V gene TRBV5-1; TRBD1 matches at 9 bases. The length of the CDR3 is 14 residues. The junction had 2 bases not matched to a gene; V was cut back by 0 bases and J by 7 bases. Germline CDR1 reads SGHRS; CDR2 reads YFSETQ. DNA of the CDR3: TGCGCCAGCAGCTTGGGGGACAGGGCTAATGAGCAGTTCTTC. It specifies CASSLGDRANEQFF.